The 6 T cell receptor beta chains listed next were all sequenced from one sample in a study of breast tumors, draining lymph nodes, adjacent tissues. TCRdb re-derived calls from the multiplex PCR reads in MiXCR, one entry per CDR3 protein. The sample yields 55,000 to 75,000 distinct CDR3 sequences, 43% seen once. The source material was breast tumor tissue. Receptor source: a female donor with breast cancer. Some clones in this sample may be carry-over from other donors' samples.

For this clonotype: A read error may produce the germline difference seen at one junction end. The gene calls are TRBV24-1 and TRBJ2-2; TRBD1 or TRBD2 may be the D gene (6 bases each). The CDR3 covers 12 residues. Germline loops: CDR1 KGHDR, CDR2 SFDVKD. The CDR3 DNA reads as TGCGCCGCCGGGGGCAACACCGGGGAGCTGTTTTTT. Amino acids: CAAGGNTGELFF.

J is TRBJ2-5 and V is TRBV20-1; D call uncertain. Germline CDR1 and CDR2: DFQATT and SNEGSKA (reference sequence). Trimming stripped 5 bases from V and 5 bases from J, with 9 bases between. The CDR3 sequence is 11 residues long. The chain's CDR3 is CSAAVGETQYF. The CDR3 DNA sequence: TGCAGTGCTGCTGTTGGGGAGACCCAGTACTTC.

In regard to this clonotype: A much larger clone lies a single base off, so this may be a read error. J is TRBJ2-7 and V is TRBV6-1; D is perhaps TRBD2 (6 bases). Germline assignment: CDR1 MNHNS and CDR2 SASEGT. Between the trimmed V and J ends, which lost 6 bases and 3 bases, there was a span of 15 bases. This CDR3 contains 14 residues. CDR3 region: CASSRTGLDYEQYF. DNA of the CDR3: TGTGCCAGCAGCCGAACGGGACTTGACTACGAGCAGTACTTC.

There are many counts of this clonotype. The chain couples TRBV4-2 to TRBJ2-6; 8 bases are a match to TRBD1. The V segment lost 3 bases and the J segment 2 bases; nucleotides outside the gene matches: 9. Germline-derived CDR1 and CDR2 are LGHNA and YNFKEQ. The CDR3 contains 18 residues. CDR3 nucleotide sequence: TGTGCCAGCAGCCAGACAGGGGCCCCTGGTCCTGGGGCCAACGTCCTGACTTTC. It yields the protein CASSQTGAPGPGANVLTF.

The rearrangement uses TRBV24-1 and TRBJ2-1; 15 bases match TRBD2. CDR3 size: 17 residues. Per germline, CDR1 KGHDR and CDR2 SFDVKD. Germline trimming cut 1 base from V and 9 bases from J; bases unmatched to any gene: 6. The CDR3 bases are TGTGCCACCAGTGATTTCGTCGGGACTAGCGGGGGGCCTGAGCAGTTCTTC. Amino acids: CATSDFVGTSGGPEQFF.

This clonotype has at least ten counts. The chain couples TRBV27 to TRBJ1-2; D may be TRBD1 (6 bases). The CDR3 is made up of 14 amino acids. Deletions cut 6 bases from V and 4 bases from J, with 15 bases between. Germline CDR1 and CDR2: MNHEY and SMNVEV (reference sequence). This chain's CDR3 is CASRYGDTSYGYTF. In DNA form, the CDR3 reads TGTGCCAGCAGATACGGGGACACCAGCTATGGCTACACCTTC.